This T cell receptor (beta chain) appears in the sequencing data of a study of blood T cell repertoires in COVID-19. For the study at large: The study drew acute and convalescent COVID-19 samples from the United States, Italy and Spain. From T cells, B-cell-depleted T cells, or PBMCs came the material, which was cDNA or gDNA.

Per the authors' pipeline: Estimates of nucleated cell counts were drawn from the amplification of reference gene primers. Using immunoSEQ multiplex PCR, the repertoire was profiled, and TCRdb retains in-frame clones only, with some absent. The V and J calls and clone size were taken over from that table, and D and trimming were inferred from the DNA. The table shows tens of thousands of clones, with approximately 77% occurring only once. Germline lookup yields CDR1 SEHNR and CDR2 FQNEAQ (reference sequence). V lost 5 bases and J 7 bases, leaving 12 bases between the germline ends. This CDR3 has 13 residues.

This TCR came from a human donor in a cohort sampled during active COVID-19. The sample was peripheral blood. The chain uses TRBV7-9 and TRBJ2-1; possibly TRBD2 for D (6 bases). The CDR3 DNA reads as TGTGCCAGCAGCCCTCTAGCGCGGAATGAGCAGTTCTTC. Protein: CASSPLARNEQFF. Together with reference TRBV7-9 and TRBJ2-1, the CDR3 gives the full variable domain: DTGVSQNPRHKITKRGQNVTFRCDPISEHNRLYWYRQTLGQGPEFLTYFQNEAQLEKSRLLSDRFSAERPKGSFSTLEIQRTEQGDSAMYLCASSPLARNEQFFGPGTRLTVL.